Listed here are 30 T cell receptor beta chains from one sample, sequenced in a study of CD8 T cells in Susac syndrome. An amount of RNA that ranged from about 0.45 to 1 ug was reverse transcribed with random hexamers. TCRdb re-derived calls from the immunoSEQ multiplex PCR reads in MiXCR, one entry per CDR3 protein. The profile shows 170,000 or so distinct CDR3 sequences, 90% to 97% of them singletons. The sample comprised CD4+ T cells from PBMCs. The source of these receptors is a human donor with Susac syndrome.

The CDR3 nucleotides read TGTGCCACCAGTGATTTCTACGAGCAGTACTTC. Residues: CATSDFYEQYF. V is TRBV24-1 and J is TRBJ2-7; D ambiguous. This CDR3 spans 11 amino acids. V was clipped by 1 base and J by 3 bases, with 0 bases between them. Germline V gene data show CDR1 as KGHDR and CDR2 as SFDVKD.

The chain links TRBV5-1 to TRBJ2-7; D not resolved. Trimming cost V 0 bases and J 0 bases, with 4 bases left between them. This CDR3 region has 13 residues. The germline V gene encodes CDR1 SGHRS and CDR2 YFSETQ. The CDR3 nucleotides are TGCGCCAGCAGCTTGGCCCCCTCCTACGAGCAGTACGTC. As protein: CASSLAPSYEQYV.

CDR3 nucleotide sequence: TGTGCCAGTAGTCTCGGGCTCCCAGATACGCAGTATTTT. Translation: CASSLGLPDTQYF. This chain links TRBV19 with TRBJ2-3; unclear D gene. V shed 5 bases and J shed 4 bases, with 10 bases lying between them. This CDR3 region has 13 residues. Germline values: CDR1 LNHDA, CDR2 SQIVND (reference sequence).

The chain uses TRBV19 and TRBJ1-4; D gene unclear. The CDR3 loop spans 11 amino acids. Trimming took off 4 bases at V and 12 bases at J, with 9 bases between the two ends. Germline CDR1 is LNHDA and CDR2 is SQIVND (reference sequence). The CDR3 bases are TGTGCCAGTAGTACTCTTGGCGAACTGTTTTTT. Translating gives CASSTLGELFF.

This clonotype was detected once. The chain links TRBV6-5 to TRBJ2-5; 9 bases align to TRBD1. The germline V gene has CDR1 MNHEY and CDR2 SVGAGI. Germline trimming cut 0 bases from V and 1 base from J; bases unmatched to any gene: 12. There are 19 residues in the CDR3. The CDR3 DNA reads as TGTGCCAGCAGTTACTCCCCCCCGGGACAGGGCCTTCGCCAAGAGACCCAGTACTTC. Protein product: CASSYSPPGQGLRQETQYF.

V usage is TRBV10-3 and J usage is TRBJ2-7; D gene uncertain. The CDR3 length is 10 residues. Germline V CDR1 and CDR2: ENHRY, SYGVKD. V dropped 4 bases and J dropped 4 bases, with 2 bases sitting between them. CDR3 coding DNA: TGTGCCATCAGTGGTTACGAGCAGTACGTC. It encodes CAISGYEQYV.

The J gene is TRBJ1-2, the V gene TRBV3-1; D is undetermined. The CDR3 has 13 residues. The ends were cut back, 0 bases at V and 4 bases at J, with 6 bases in the middle. The germline CDR1 and CDR2 sequences are LGHDT and YNNKEL (reference sequence). This CDR3 reads CASSQEQSYGYTF. The CDR3 bases are TGTGCCAGCAGCCAAGAACAGTCCTATGGCTACACCTTC.

The chain employs TRBV11-2 and TRBJ1-3; D call uncertain. Germline-derived CDR1 and CDR2 are SGHAT and FQNNGV. Between the trimmed V and J ends, which lost 5 bases and 0 bases, there was a span of 11 bases. This CDR3 is 15 amino acids long. CDR3 sequence reads: CASSAVSHSGNTIYF. Here the CDR3 DNA reads TGTGCCAGCAGCGCTGTTAGTCACTCTGGAAACACCATATATTTT.

This rearrangement joins TRBV27 to TRBJ2-1; 12 bases are a match to TRBD2. V trimming: 4 bases; J trimming: 1 base; junction bases outside the gene matches: 8. Germline CDR1 MNHEY, CDR2 SMNVEV (reference sequence). The CDR3 consists of 18 residues. The CDR3 loop reads CASSSPRLAGASYNEQFF. Here the CDR3 DNA reads TGTGCCAGCAGTTCCCCCCGACTAGCGGGAGCGTCCTACAATGAGCAGTTCTTC.

The V and J genes are TRBV18 and TRBJ1-6; 8 bases line up with TRBD1. Per germline, CDR1 KGHSH and CDR2 LQKENI. This CDR3 region has 13 residues. V trimming: 6 bases; J trimming: 10 bases; junction bases outside the gene matches: 5. As DNA, the CDR3 is TGTGCCAGCTCGCCGGACAGGGAATCACCCCTCCACTTT. As protein: CASSPDRESPLHF. Based on the CDR3 plus reference TRBV18 and TRBJ1-6, the full variable domain is NAGVMQNPRHLVRRRGQEARLRCSPMKGHSHVYWYRQLPEEGLKFMVYLQKENIIDESGMPKERFSAEFPKEGPSILRIQQVVRGDSAAYFCASSPDRESPLHFGNGTRLTVT.

The chain employs TRBV18 and TRBJ2-7; the D is unclear. The germline V and J ends were trimmed by 3 bases and 0 bases, with 9 bases remaining between them. CDR1 is KGHSH, CDR2 LQKENI, per germline. The length of the CDR3 is 14 residues. CDR3 sequence (DNA): TGTGCCAGCTCACCCCCATCCCACTCCTACGAGCAGTACTTC. It specifies CASSPPSHSYEQYF.

The chain carries TRBV28 and TRBJ2-1, with 14 nucleotides matching TRBD2. V was clipped by 5 bases and J by 4 bases; unmatched bases: 7. The CDR3 covers 17 residues. CDR1 and CDR2 from the germline V gene are MDHEN and SYDVKM. In DNA form, the CDR3 reads TGTGCCAGCAGTGGGCGGACTAGCGGGAGGAGTTACAATGAGCAGTTCTTC. Translated, it gives CASSGRTSGRSYNEQFF.

This chain uses TRBV7-9 with TRBJ1-4, with TRBD1 as a possible D gene (5 bases). Germline CDR1 is SEHNR and CDR2 is FQNEAQ (reference sequence). The CDR3 spans 13 residues. Trimming cost V 9 bases and J 4 bases, with 12 bases left between them. The CDR3 DNA sequence: TGTGCCAGTCTGCCCGGACATAATGAAAAACTGTTTTTT. Its translation is CASLPGHNEKLFF. Full variable domain (remainder filled in from reference TRBV7-9 and TRBJ1-4): DTGVSQNPRHKITKRGQNVTFRCDPISEHNRLYWYRQTLGQGPEFLTYFQNEAQLEKSRLLSDRFSAERPKGSFSTLEIQRTEQGDSAMYLCASLPGHNEKLFFGSGTQLSVL.

The chain uses TRBV20-1 and TRBJ2-1; TRBD2 agrees at 9 bases. This CDR3 spans 14 amino acids. Trimming removed 5 bases from V and 6 bases from J; junction bases left unmatched: 8. Germline CDR1 DFQATT, CDR2 SNEGSKA (reference sequence). For the CDR3, the DNA is TGCAGTGCTTTAGTGGGGACTAGCCCCAATGAGCAGTTCTTC. Protein product: CSALVGTSPNEQFF.

The chain couples TRBV28 to TRBJ2-1; TRBD2 is a possible D gene (5 bases). V gave up 6 bases and J gave up 8 bases, with 14 bases separating them. Germline V lookup: CDR1 MDHEN, CDR2 SYDVKM. The length of the CDR3 is 13 residues. The CDR3 region is CASSPTTTHEQFF. As DNA, the CDR3 is TGTGCCAGCAGCCCTACGACTACTCATGAGCAGTTCTTC.

The V call is TRBV12-2, the J call TRBJ2-1; TRBD2 is the table's D call and was not checked against the DNA. TRBV12-2 is classified as a pseudogene. The CDR3 spans 14 residues. The CDR3 is CASRSTEGGHEQFF. The CDR3 DNA sequence: TGTGCAAGTCGCTCCACGGAAGGAGGCCATGAGCAGTTCTTC.

The J gene is TRBJ1-1, the V gene TRBV20-1; 9 positions match TRBD1. The J segment lost 5 bases and the V segment lost 3 bases, leaving 7 bases of the junction unmatched. CDR1 DFQATT and CDR2 SNEGSKA come from the germline V gene (reference sequence). The CDR3 has 14 amino acids. Here the CDR3 DNA reads TGCAGTGCTAGGGGACAGGGAGGAGGGACTGAAGCTTTCTTT. Its translation: CSARGQGGGTEAFF.

The rearrangement joins TRBV30 to TRBJ1-2; no definite D call. The CDR3 consists of 11 residues. Trimming took off 8 bases at V and 7 bases at J, with 14 bases between the two ends. Germline CDR1 is GTSNPN and CDR2 is SVGIG (reference sequence). CDR3 residues: CARLGPSGYTF. The CDR3 DNA sequence: TGTGCCCGCCTCGGTCCTAGTGGCTACACCTTC.

The chain has TRBV28 and TRBJ2-1; D may be TRBD2 (6 bases). Trimming left V 8 bases short and J 4 bases short, with 9 bases between. The CDR3 is made up of 12 amino acids. CDR1 and CDR2 (germline): MDHEN, SYDVKM. In nucleotides, the CDR3 is TGTGCCAGCGGGGGGAAATACAATGAGCAGTTCTTC. Protein product: CASGGKYNEQFF.

This rearrangement joins TRBV6-6 to TRBJ2-5; D could derive from TRBD1 or TRBD2 (5 bases each). V lost 0 bases and J 0 bases, leaving 11 bases between the germline ends. The CDR3 runs to 16 residues. CDR1 and CDR2 from the germline V gene are MNHNY and SVGAGI (reference sequence). The CDR3 DNA follows: TGTGCCAGCAGTTACTCGGGGGACGGACACCAAGAGACCCAGTACTTC. Encoded protein: CASSYSGDGHQETQYF.

The V gene is TRBV5-1, the J gene TRBJ2-5; 12 nucleotides match TRBD2. V gave up 4 bases and J gave up 4 bases; unmatched junction bases: 5. The length of the CDR3 is 15 residues. CDR1 is SGHRS and CDR2 is YFSETQ in the germline V gene. DNA of the CDR3: TGCGCCAGCAGCACGTCGGGACTAGCGGGAGAGACCCAGTACTTC. It yields the protein CASSTSGLAGETQYF.

This chain connects TRBV20-1 to TRBJ2-5; 8 nucleotides agree with TRBD1. Trimming removed 6 bases from V and 3 bases from J; junction bases left unmatched: 12. Germline lookup yields CDR1 DFQATT and CDR2 SNEGSKA (reference sequence). The CDR3 has 15 residues. The CDR3 DNA sequence: TGCAGTGCCATAGACGCAGGACAGGGTAAAGAGACCCAGTACTTC. Protein: CSAIDAGQGKETQYF.

V usage is TRBV18 and J usage is TRBJ2-1; TRBD1 matches 10 bases. Germline loops: CDR1 KGHSH, CDR2 LQKENI. The CDR3 spans 14 residues. V was clipped by 3 bases and J by 8 bases; unmatched bases: 4. CDR3 region: CASSPGQGLDEQFF. In DNA, the CDR3 is TGTGCCAGCTCACCGGGACAGGGGTTGGATGAGCAGTTCTTC.

V and J are TRBV4-3 and TRBJ2-1; D is uncertain. CDR1 LGHNA and CDR2 YSLEER come from the germline V gene. The V and J ends lost 0 bases and 8 bases respectively, with 11 bases between them. This CDR3 region has 14 residues. CDR3: CASSQDLGTYEQFF. The CDR3 DNA sequence: TGCGCCAGCAGCCAAGATCTGGGAACCTATGAGCAGTTCTTC.

For the CDR3, the DNA is TGTGCCTGGAGTAGCGGGGGTAACAATGAGCAGTTCTTC. Translated: CAWSSGGNNEQFF. V and J are TRBV30 and TRBJ2-1; TRBD2 agrees at 8 bases. There are 13 residues in the CDR3. Trimming cost V 2 bases and J 5 bases; bases outside gene matches: 2. Germline CDR1 is GTSNPN and CDR2 is SVGIG (reference sequence).

The genes are TRBV24-1 and TRBJ2-5; maybe TRBD1 (6 bases). V lost 5 bases and J lost 3, with 15 bases in between. CDR3 length: 15 amino acids. Germline V CDR1 and CDR2: KGHDR, SFDVKD. The CDR3 DNA is TGTGCCACCAGTGCCCCCGAGACAGGAGAAGAGACCCAGTACTTC. Translation: CATSAPETGEETQYF.

The rearrangement links TRBV5-4 to TRBJ2-3; 8 nucleotides align to TRBD2. There are 16 residues in the CDR3. V lost 0 bases, J lost 5 bases, and 8 bases stayed unmatched. Germline loops: CDR1 SGHNT, CDR2 YYREEE (reference sequence). CDR3 in amino acids: CASSLGAGRARDTQYF. The CDR3 DNA reads as TGTGCCAGCAGCTTGGGGGCCGGGAGGGCACGAGATACGCAGTATTTT.

The V and J genes are TRBV7-2 and TRBJ1-2, with TRBD1 identical over 8 bases. V dropped 4 bases and J dropped 7; count of bases not matched to a gene: 11. Per germline, CDR1 SGHTA and CDR2 FQGNSA. The CDR3 spans 15 residues. The CDR3 nucleotides are TGTGCCAGCAGCTCCCCTGGACAGGGCTTCCGTGGCTACACCTTC. Amino acids: CASSSPGQGFRGYTF.

The chain is built from TRBV30 and TRBJ1-5, with a possible D match to TRBD1 (5 bases). Germline V lookup: CDR1 GTSNPN, CDR2 SVGIG (reference sequence). V lost 0 bases and J lost 4, with 13 bases in between. This CDR3 is 15 amino acids long. The CDR3 DNA sequence: TGTGCCTGGAGTGTACTCGGACACCCGAATCAGCCCCAGCATTTT. Protein: CAWSVLGHPNQPQHF.

The chain carries TRBV28 and TRBJ2-7; no firm D call. Trimming removed 1 base from V and 3 bases from J, with 4 bases in between. CDR3 length: 12 residues. CDR1 and CDR2 from the germline V gene are MDHEN and SYDVKM. CDR3 bases: TGTGCCAGCAGTTTATTCCACTACGAGCAGTACTTC. Translation: CASSLFHYEQYF.